What follows is one T cell receptor (beta chain) and its context. V gave up 4 bases and J gave up 7 bases; unmatched junction bases: 3. This CDR3 is built from 13 residues. CDR1 and CDR2 (germline): SGHRS, YFSETQ. These data belong to a study of blood T cell repertoires in COVID-19. About the research overall: PBMCs, B-cell-depleted T cells, or T cells provided the cDNA or gDNA that made up the material.

As handled by the study authors: For nucleated cells, counts were estimated from reference gene primer amplification. Sequencing was performed with immunoSEQ multiplex PCR; in TCRdb, only in-frame clones are kept and a portion is missing. The V and J calls and the clone size are those of that table, but D and trimming were determined from the DNA. The sample lists roughly 87,000 clones; 86% were seen once. V usage is TRBV5-1 and J usage is TRBJ2-4, with 9 bases identical to TRBD1. The TCR comes from a human donor in a cohort sampled during active COVID-19. Sequenced: peripheral blood. CDR3 sequence (DNA): TGCGCCAGCAGCCTGACAGGGGGTAACATTCAGTACTTC. It is translated as CASSLTGGNIQYF.